This TCR beta chain derives from a study of blood T cell repertoires in COVID-19. Study details: T cells, B-cell-depleted T cells, or PBMCs provided the cDNA or gDNA that served as material.

In the source study's methods: Researchers report that nucleated cell counts were estimated from reference gene primer amplification. Measured with immunoSEQ multiplex PCR; TCRdb has only the in-frame clones, and not every one. For V, J and clone size, that table is used; D and trimming come from the DNA. The table lists hundreds of thousands of clones, roughly 91% of them singletons. The CDR3 totals 14 residues. The trim removed 2 bases at V and 7 bases at J, leaving 5 bases unmatched. Germline CDR1 SGHRS, CDR2 YFSETQ. The J gene is TRBJ1-2, the V gene TRBV5-1; TRBD1 matches at 10 bases. The sequenced sample was peripheral blood. This clonotype originated in a woman aged 40-49 years who had recovered from COVID-19. The CDR3 DNA reads as TGCGCCAGCAGCTTTGGGACAGGGGAAGTTGGCTACACCTTC. Translated: CASSFGTGEVGYTF.